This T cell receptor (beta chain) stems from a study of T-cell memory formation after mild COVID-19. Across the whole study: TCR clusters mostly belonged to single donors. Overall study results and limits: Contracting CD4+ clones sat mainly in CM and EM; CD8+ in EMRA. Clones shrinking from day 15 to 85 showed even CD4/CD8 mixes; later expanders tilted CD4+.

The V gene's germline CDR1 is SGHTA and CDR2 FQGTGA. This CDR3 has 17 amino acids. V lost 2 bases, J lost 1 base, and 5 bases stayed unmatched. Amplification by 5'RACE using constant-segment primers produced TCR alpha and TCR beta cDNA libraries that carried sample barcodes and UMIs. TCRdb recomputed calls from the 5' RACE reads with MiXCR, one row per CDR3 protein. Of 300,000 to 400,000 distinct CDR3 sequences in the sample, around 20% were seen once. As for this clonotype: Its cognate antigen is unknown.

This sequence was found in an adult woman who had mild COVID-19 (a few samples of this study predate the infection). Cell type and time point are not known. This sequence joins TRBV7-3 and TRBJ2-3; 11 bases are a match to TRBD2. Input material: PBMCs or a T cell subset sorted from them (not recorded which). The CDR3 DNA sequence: TGTGCCAGCAGCTTACGCCAACTAGCGGGGGGCACAGATACGCAGTATTTT. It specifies CASSLRQLAGGTDTQYF.